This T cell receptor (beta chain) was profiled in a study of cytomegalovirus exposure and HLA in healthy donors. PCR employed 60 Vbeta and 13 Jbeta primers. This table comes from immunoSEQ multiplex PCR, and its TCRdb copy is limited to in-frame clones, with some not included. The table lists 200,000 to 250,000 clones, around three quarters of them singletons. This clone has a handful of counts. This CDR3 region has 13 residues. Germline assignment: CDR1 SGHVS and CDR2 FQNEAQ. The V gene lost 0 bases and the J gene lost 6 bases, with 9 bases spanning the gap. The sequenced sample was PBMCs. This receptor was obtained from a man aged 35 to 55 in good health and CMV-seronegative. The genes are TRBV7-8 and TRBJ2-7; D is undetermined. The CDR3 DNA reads TGTGCCAGCAGCTTAGCCCCTGGGCTCGAGCAGTACTTC. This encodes CASSLAPGLEQYF. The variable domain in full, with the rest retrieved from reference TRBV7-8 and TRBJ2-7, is GAGVSQSPRYKVAKRGQDVALRCDPISGHVSLFWYQQALGQGPEFLTYFQNEAQLDKSGLPSDRFFAERPEGSVSTLKIQRTQQEDSAVYLCASSLAPGLEQYFGPGTRLTVT.